The TCR beta chain described here comes from a study of regulatory T cells in long-lasting Graves disease. Overall study: Persistence in Graves' disease denoted antithyroid drug use beyond 5 years alongside positive TSH receptor antibodies.

Time point of the sample: persistent/refractory GD, antithyroid drugs over 5 years with positive TRAb. Isolated PBMC RNA provided the starting material for the TCR library. Xi'an, China, was home to the endocrinology department that provided patients. The authors built TCR beta libraries using iRepertoire HTBI primers and Arm-PCR of CDR3 regions. One entry per CDR3 protein, called by TCRdb with MiXCR from the multiplex PCR reads. The sample includes approximately 360,000 distinct CDR3 sequences, approximately 25% of them seen just once. Findings of the study overall: Persistent patients shared 2,500 to 3,000 public clonotypes among themselves. Newly diagnosed patients shared fewer, at roughly 1,000.

This clonotype turned up a few times. The antigen is not known. The sample was peripheral blood mononuclear cells (PBMCs), taken when the disease was refractory, from a patient treated with antithyroid drugs. The TCR originated in a woman aged 40 to 49 with Graves disease.

This chain's CDR3 is CASSARTGPYEQYF. CDR3 nucleotides: TGTGCCAGCAGCGCCCGGACAGGACCCTACGAGCAGTACTTC. V and J are TRBV7-9 and TRBJ2-7; TRBD1 matches 7 bases. The CDR3 loop spans 14 amino acids. The V and J ends lost 5 bases and 2 bases, in that order; junction bases with no gene match: 6. Germline CDR1 SEHNR, CDR2 FQNEAQ (reference sequence).